The present T cell receptor beta chain was sequenced within a study of metastatic and nonmetastatic thyroid tumors. In the study overall: Repertoires from malignant and benign thyroid patients were compared across blood and tumor or nodule tissue.

Original analysis: The authors used CDR3 differences across clinicopathological groups to build a distant-metastasis classifier for papillary thyroid cancer. Using MiXCR, TCRdb reanalyzed the PCR reads. Clone size and V and J calls follow TCRdb, not the original study. The sample shows almost 3,000 clones, more than 35% of them seen only once. All patients were untreated before thyroid surgery. This clone was seen only a few times. Its matching antigen is unknown. Between the trimmed V and J ends, which lost 7 bases and 6 bases, there was a span of 15 bases. The CDR3 is 13 amino acids. Germline V gene sequence: CDR1 SNHLY, CDR2 FYNNEI. Study-level points and caveats: Compared with benign nodules, malignant thyroid tumors were reported to have significantly higher TCR beta diversity in both blood and tumor.

The TCR comes from a female donor with papillary thyroid cancer or a benign thyroid nodule (not recorded which). Some clones in this sample may be carry-over from other donors' samples. The rearrangement uses TRBV2 and TRBJ1-2; D gene unclear. The source material was tumor tissue. The CDR3 coding sequence is TGTGCCAGCACAGAGTCTTCCCTAAATGGCTACACCTTC. Translation: CASTESSLNGYTF.